This T cell receptor beta chain was sequenced during a study of metastatic and nonmetastatic thyroid tumors. Overall study context: Malignant thyroid and benign thyroid patients provided blood and tumor or nodule tissue whose repertoires were compared.

Whole-study results and caveats: The reported finding was significantly higher TCR beta diversity in malignant thyroid tumors relative to benign nodules, in blood and tumor.

Original handling: A papillary thyroid cancer distant-metastasis classifier was built from CDR3 differences across clinicopathological groups. TCRdb recomputed clones from the PCR reads via MiXCR. Clone size and V and J calls follow TCRdb, not the original study. The sample lists 9,000 to 10,000 clones, about 10% occurring once. The CDR3 covers 10 residues. The V and J ends lost 3 bases and 7 bases respectively, with 4 bases between them. Germline V gene lookup returns CDR1 DFQATT and CDR2 SNEGSKA (reference sequence). In this sample, this clone turned up many times. Its target is unknown. Each patient went into thyroid surgery without having received any treatment.

The rearrangement uses TRBV20-1 and TRBJ2-1; D is uncertain. The specimen sequenced was tumor tissue. The receptor was derived from a female donor with papillary thyroid cancer or a benign thyroid nodule (not recorded which). Some clones in this sample may be carry-over from other donors' samples. The CDR3 DNA reads TGCAGTGCTAGTTGGAATGAGCAGTTCTTC. Translated, it gives CSASWNEQFF.